The 20 T cell receptor beta chains given below trace back to one sample, sequenced in a study of blood T cell repertoires in COVID-19 (dated by TCRdb to 2018 to 2021). The method behind the library was the immunoSEQ multiplex PCR assay. The table was pulled from immuneACCESS by TCRdb, which kept in-frame rearrangements only. Such tables lose some clones; where checked, under half of the loss comes from unresolved V genes, and the rest has no known cause. Across this sample there are roughly 71,000 clones, with approximately 85% seen only once. The ten largest clonotypes hold approximately 30% of the sample. The sequencing sample was made of peripheral blood. Receptor source: a man aged 50 or older with acute or convalescent COVID-19.

This clone is a singleton in its sample. The CDR3, as DNA: TGCGCCAGCAGCTTGGCCGGCTCCTACGAGCAGTACTTC. Translated: CASSLAGSYEQYF. The chain recombines TRBV5-1 with TRBJ2-7; D unresolved. V dropped 0 bases and J dropped 0 bases, with 4 bases sitting between them. This CDR3 comprises 13 residues. From germline, CDR1 is SGHRS and CDR2 YFSETQ.

The gene calls are TRBV5-6 and TRBJ1-1; 7 bases map to TRBD1. V shed 1 base and J 6 bases; nucleotides not matched to a gene: 0. This CDR3 region has 12 residues. Germline V gene lookup returns CDR1 SGHDT and CDR2 YYEEEE. In nucleotides, the CDR3 is TGTGCCAGCAGCTTGAGGGGGCCTGAAGCTTTCTTT. It specifies CASSLRGPEAFF.

This clone was observed a handful of times. This CDR3 is CASTPQVAPNTEAFF. Written as DNA, the CDR3 is TGTGCCAGTACCCCCCAGGTGGCCCCGAACACTGAAGCTTTCTTT. This chain links TRBV19 with TRBJ1-1; the D is unclear. Germline CDR1 and CDR2: LNHDA and SQIVND (reference sequence). V lost 7 bases and J lost 1, with 16 bases in between. This CDR3 contains 15 residues.

Ten or more counts support this clone. The chain links TRBV18 to TRBJ1-5; tentatively, D is TRBD1 (6 bases). V dropped 3 bases and J dropped 4 bases, with 7 bases sitting between them. The CDR3 length is 13 residues. Germline-derived CDR1 and CDR2 are KGHSH and LQKENI. The CDR3 DNA sequence: TGTGCCAGCTCACCGGACAGAAATCAGCCCCAGCATTTT. It specifies CASSPDRNQPQHF.

The chain couples TRBV19 to TRBJ2-1, with TRBD2 matching 8 bases. Germline CDR1 reads LNHDA; CDR2 reads SQIVND (reference sequence). After removal of 8 bases from V and 8 bases from J, the junction contained 8 bases not matched to a gene. There are 13 residues in the CDR3. Here the CDR3 reads CASGVAGFYEQFF. The CDR3 DNA follows: TGTGCCAGTGGCGTAGCGGGGTTCTATGAGCAGTTCTTC.

The chain has TRBV27 and TRBJ1-5, with D unclear. Germline lookup yields CDR1 MNHEY and CDR2 SMNVEV (reference sequence). The V gene lost 0 bases and the J gene lost 0 bases, with 6 bases spanning the gap. The CDR3 contains 15 residues. CDR3 loop: CASSLSISSNQPQHF. In DNA, the CDR3 is TGTGCCAGCAGTTTATCGATTAGTAGCAATCAGCCCCAGCATTTT.

The chain joins TRBV15 to TRBJ1-6; maybe TRBD1 (6 bases). There are 15 residues in the CDR3. Germline V CDR1 and CDR2: LNHNV, YYDKDF (reference sequence). Trimming pared 2 bases from V and 8 bases from J, leaving 13 bases between. This chain's CDR3 is CATSRTAGADSPLHF. The DNA for the CDR3 is TGTGCCACCAGCAGAACTGCAGGGGCTGATTCACCCCTCCACTTT.

The chain carries TRBV19 and TRBJ2-7; possible D gene TRBD2, 6 bases. The CDR3 has 15 residues. Germline V CDR1 and CDR2: LNHDA, SQIVND (reference sequence). Trimming cost V 6 bases and J 1 base, with 16 bases left between them. The CDR3 coding sequence is TGTGCCAGTAGACCTGCTACCGGGAGTTCCTACGAGCAGTACTTC. Translating gives CASRPATGSSYEQYF.

The V call is TRBV10-1, the J call TRBJ2-7, with 8 bases that match TRBD1. The ends lost 4 bases at V and 5 bases at J; junction bases unmatched: 7. This CDR3 is 14 amino acids long. Germline V gene sequence: CDR1 WNHNN, CDR2 SYGVQD (reference sequence). CDR3 nucleotides: TGCGCCAGCAGTGCGGACAGGGTCGTAGACGAGCAGTACTTC. Amino acids: CASSADRVVDEQYF.

The chain carries TRBV9 and TRBJ1-3; 7 nucleotides match TRBD1. CDR3 size: 15 residues. Germline V gives CDR1 SGDLS, CDR2 YYNGEE. V shed 4 bases and J 0 bases; nucleotides not matched to a gene: 4. The CDR3 loop reads CASSPRDSSGNTIYF. The CDR3 DNA sequence: TGTGCCAGCAGCCCGAGGGACAGCTCTGGAAACACCATATATTTT.

In its sample, this clone was seen a few times. The chain has TRBV4-1 and TRBJ2-2, with D possibly TRBD1 on 5 matching bases. Trimming left V 4 bases short and J 1 base short, with 10 bases between. CDR3 length: 15 amino acids. Germline CDR1 and CDR2: MGHRA and YSYEKL. Here the CDR3 reads CASSLRTQNTGELFF. In DNA form, the CDR3 reads TGCGCCAGCAGCCTTAGGACACAGAACACCGGGGAGCTGTTTTTT.

V is TRBV11-2 and J is TRBJ2-3, with 7 bases fitting TRBD2. Losses at the gene ends were 1 base for V and 1 base for J; bases not matched to a gene: 2. The CDR3 is made up of 15 amino acids. The V gene's germline CDR1 is SGHAT and CDR2 FQNNGV. CDR3 bases: TGTGCCAGCAGCTTAGTGCTAGCGGGCACAGATACGCAGTATTTT. Translated: CASSLVLAGTDTQYF. Looking up the rest from reference TRBV11-2 and TRBJ2-3 gives the full variable domain: EAGVAQSPRYKIIEKRQSVAFWCNPISGHATLYWYQQILGQGPKLLIQFQNNGVVDDSQLPKDRFSAERLKGVDSTLKIQPAKLEDSAVYLCASSLVLAGTDTQYFGPGTRLTVL.

The chain links TRBV10-3 to TRBJ2-1, with TRBD2 matching over 9 bases. Germline CDR1 reads ENHRY; CDR2 reads SYGVKD. The CDR3 length is 15 residues. Unmatched junction bases numbered 7, after V lost 5 bases and J lost 5 bases. In nucleotides, the CDR3 is TGTGCCATCAGTAAGCGGGGGGCCACAGACAATGAGCAGTTCTTC. Translating gives CAISKRGATDNEQFF.

V gene TRBV18 combines with J gene TRBJ2-5; weak D call: TRBD1 (6 bases). CDR1 is KGHSH, CDR2 LQKENI, per germline. The CDR3 is 15 residues long. The V and J ends lost 6 bases and 4 bases respectively, with 18 bases between them. Written as DNA, the CDR3 is TGTGCCAGCTCCCTTATGCAACAGGGTGGAGAGACCCAGTACTTC. This translates into CASSLMQQGGETQYF.

The chain is built from TRBV10-3 and TRBJ1-2; 9 bases align to TRBD1. The CDR3 runs 12 residues. V lost 10 bases and J lost 10; bases outside the gene matches: 10. From germline, CDR1 is ENHRY and CDR2 SYGVKD. CDR3 sequence (DNA): TGTGCCACCCAACAGGGGGCGGATGACTACACCTTC. Its protein product is CATQQGADDYTF.

This chain uses TRBV5-6 with TRBJ1-2, with D perhaps TRBD1 (6 bases). V lost 3 bases, J lost 8 bases, and 14 bases lay in between. In germline, CDR1 is SGHDT, CDR2 YYEEEE. The CDR3 sequence is 13 residues long. CDR3 DNA: TGTGCCAGCAGCTGGAACAGGGTGTCGGGCTACACCTTC. Protein sequence: CASSWNRVSGYTF.

This clone was recorded only once. V gene TRBV5-1 combines with J gene TRBJ2-5; 9 bases align to TRBD2. This CDR3 spans 16 amino acids. V lost 9 bases, J lost 4 bases, and 16 bases stayed unmatched. CDR1 SGHRS and CDR2 YFSETQ come from the germline V gene. This CDR3 reads CATREEAGGPRETQYF. The DNA for the CDR3 is TGCGCCACCAGGGAGGAGGCGGGGGGGCCCCGAGAGACCCAGTACTTC.

The J gene is TRBJ1-2, the V gene TRBV19; 8 nucleotides agree with TRBD1. The CDR3 consists of 15 residues. The germline CDR1 and CDR2 sequences are LNHDA and SQIVND (reference sequence). The trim removed 0 bases at V and 3 bases at J, leaving 3 bases unmatched. CDR3 sequence: CASSIDLTGDYGYTF. The CDR3 coding sequence is TGTGCCAGTAGTATAGACCTGACAGGGGACTATGGCTACACCTTC.

CDR3 nucleotide sequence: TGTGCCAGCAATCCCGGGACAGGGAATGAGCAGTACTTC. Protein sequence: CASNPGTGNEQYF. This chain joins TRBV27 and TRBJ2-7; TRBD1 aligns across 9 bases. Germline values: CDR1 MNHEY, CDR2 SMNVEV (reference sequence). V lost 7 bases, J lost 7 bases, and 8 bases stayed unmatched. This CDR3 is built from 13 residues.

The rearrangement joins TRBV28 to TRBJ2-5, with 7 nucleotides matching TRBD1. CDR1 and CDR2 (germline): MDHEN, SYDVKM. The CDR3 is 15 amino acids. Trimming at V came to 1 base and at J to 5 bases, leaving 7 bases not matched to a gene. The CDR3 sequence: CASSLFRRGKETQYF. Here the CDR3 DNA reads TGTGCCAGCAGTTTATTTCGCAGGGGGAAGGAGACCCAGTACTTC.